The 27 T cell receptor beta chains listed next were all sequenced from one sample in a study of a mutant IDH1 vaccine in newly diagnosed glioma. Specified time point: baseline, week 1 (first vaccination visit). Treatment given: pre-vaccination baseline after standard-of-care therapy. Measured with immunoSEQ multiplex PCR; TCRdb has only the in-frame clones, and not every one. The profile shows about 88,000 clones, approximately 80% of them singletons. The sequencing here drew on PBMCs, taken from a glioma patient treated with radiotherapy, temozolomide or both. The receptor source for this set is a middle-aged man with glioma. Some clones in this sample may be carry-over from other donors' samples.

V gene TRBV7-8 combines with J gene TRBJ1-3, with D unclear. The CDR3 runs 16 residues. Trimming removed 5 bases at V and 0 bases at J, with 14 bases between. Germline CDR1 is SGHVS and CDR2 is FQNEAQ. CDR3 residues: CASSAGRVSSGNTIYF. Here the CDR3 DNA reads TGTGCCAGCAGCGCAGGCAGAGTGAGCTCTGGAAACACCATATATTTT.

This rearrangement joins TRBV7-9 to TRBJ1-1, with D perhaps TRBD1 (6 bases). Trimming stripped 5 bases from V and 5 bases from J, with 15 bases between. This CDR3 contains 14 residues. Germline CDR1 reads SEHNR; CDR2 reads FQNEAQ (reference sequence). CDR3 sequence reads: CASSGRGGGTEAFF. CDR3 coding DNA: TGTGCCAGCAGCGGCAGGGGAGGGGGAACTGAAGCTTTCTTT.

Here the CDR3 reads CSARSTGGDYGYTF. The CDR3 nucleotides are TGCAGCGCCCGATCGACAGGCGGGGACTATGGCTACACCTTC. The chain joins TRBV29-1 to TRBJ1-2; D is possibly TRBD1 (6 bases). Germline V gene lookup returns CDR1 SQVTM and CDR2 ANQGSEA. V dropped 7 bases and J dropped 3 bases, with 18 bases sitting between them. The CDR3 runs to 14 residues.

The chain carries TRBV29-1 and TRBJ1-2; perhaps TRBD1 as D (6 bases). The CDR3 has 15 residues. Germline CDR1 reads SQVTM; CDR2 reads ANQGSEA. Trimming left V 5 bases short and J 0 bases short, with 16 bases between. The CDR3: CSVREARGSNYGYTF. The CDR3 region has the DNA TGCAGCGTTCGTGAAGCCAGGGGTTCTAACTATGGCTACACCTTC.

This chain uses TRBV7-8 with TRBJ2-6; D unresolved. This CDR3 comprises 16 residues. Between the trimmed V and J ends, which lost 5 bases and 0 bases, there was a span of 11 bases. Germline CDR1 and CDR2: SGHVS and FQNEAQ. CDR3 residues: CASSLYLGSGANVLTF. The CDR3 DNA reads TGTGCCAGCAGCCTCTACCTCGGCTCTGGGGCCAACGTCCTGACTTTC.

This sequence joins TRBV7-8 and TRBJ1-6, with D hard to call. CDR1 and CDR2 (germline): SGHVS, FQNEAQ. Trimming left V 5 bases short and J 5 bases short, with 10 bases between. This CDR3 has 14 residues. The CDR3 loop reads CASSHGRDNSPLHF. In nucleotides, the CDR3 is TGTGCCAGCAGCCACGGACGGGATAATTCACCCCTCCACTTT.

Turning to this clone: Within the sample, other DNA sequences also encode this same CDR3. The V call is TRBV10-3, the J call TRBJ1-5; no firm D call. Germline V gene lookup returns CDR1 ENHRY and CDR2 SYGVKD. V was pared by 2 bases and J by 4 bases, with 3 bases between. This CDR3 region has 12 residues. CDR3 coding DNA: TGTGCCATCAGTGAGGGAAATCAGCCCCAGCATTTT. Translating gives CAISEGNQPQHF.

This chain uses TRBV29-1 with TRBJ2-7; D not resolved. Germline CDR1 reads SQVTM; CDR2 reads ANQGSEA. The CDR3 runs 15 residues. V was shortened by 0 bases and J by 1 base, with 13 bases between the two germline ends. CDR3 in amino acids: CSVEDPSSDSYEQYF. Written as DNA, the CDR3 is TGCAGCGTTGAAGATCCGAGCTCGGATTCCTACGAGCAGTACTTC.

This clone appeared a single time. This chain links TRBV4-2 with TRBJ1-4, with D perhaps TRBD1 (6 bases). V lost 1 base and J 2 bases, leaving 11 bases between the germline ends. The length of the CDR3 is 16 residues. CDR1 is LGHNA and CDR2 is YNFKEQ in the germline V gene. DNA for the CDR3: TGTGCCAGCAGCCAAGTGTCGGGGGCTACTAATGAAAAACTGTTTTTT. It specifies CASSQVSGATNEKLFF.

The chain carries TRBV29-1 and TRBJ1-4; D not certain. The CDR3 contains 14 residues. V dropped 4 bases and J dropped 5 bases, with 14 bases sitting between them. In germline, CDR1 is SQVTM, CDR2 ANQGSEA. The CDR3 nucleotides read TGCAGCGTTGGAGGAAAAAATAACAATGAAAAACTGTTTTTT. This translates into CSVGGKNNNEKLFF.

CDR3 region: CASSASVAGETQYF. DNA for the CDR3: TGTGCCAGTAGTGCATCGGTTGCTGGGGAGACCCAGTACTTC. The V and J genes are TRBV19 and TRBJ2-5; D is ambiguous. The germline V and J ends were trimmed by 5 bases and 5 bases, with 15 bases remaining between them. This CDR3 is built from 14 residues. Germline CDR1 reads LNHDA; CDR2 reads SQIVND (reference sequence).

This CDR3 is CASSFPSGSSYNEQFF. CDR3 DNA sequence: TGTGCCAGCAGCTTCCCTAGCGGAAGCTCCTACAATGAGCAGTTCTTC. The chain carries TRBV5-4 and TRBJ2-1, with 7 bases fitting TRBD2. Germline lookup yields CDR1 SGHNT and CDR2 YYREEE (reference sequence). The CDR3 totals 16 residues. V shed 2 bases, J shed 0 bases, and the junction held 5 bases outside the gene matches.

CDR3 sequence reads: CASSDDRANQPQHF. The CDR3 bases are TGTGCCAGCAGTGACGACAGGGCCAATCAGCCCCAGCATTTT. This chain connects TRBV25-1 to TRBJ1-5, with 7 bases that match TRBD1. This CDR3 has 14 amino acids. After removal of 3 bases from V and 3 bases from J, the junction contained 2 bases not matched to a gene. Germline CDR1 MGHDK, CDR2 SYGVNS.

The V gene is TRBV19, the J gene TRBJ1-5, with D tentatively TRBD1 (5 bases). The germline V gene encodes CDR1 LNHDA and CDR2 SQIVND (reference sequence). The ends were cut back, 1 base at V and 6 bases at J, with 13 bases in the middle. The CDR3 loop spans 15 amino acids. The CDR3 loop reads CASSIGWVGAQPQHF. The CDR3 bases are TGTGCCAGTAGTATAGGGTGGGTCGGGGCTCAGCCCCAGCATTTT.

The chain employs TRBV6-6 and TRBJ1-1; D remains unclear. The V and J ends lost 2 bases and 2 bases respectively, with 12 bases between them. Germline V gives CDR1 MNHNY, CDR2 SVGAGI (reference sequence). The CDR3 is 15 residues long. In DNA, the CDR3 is TGTGCCAGCAGTTACGATCGAGTAGTAAACACTGAAGCTTTCTTT. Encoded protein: CASSYDRVVNTEAFF.

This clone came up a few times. The CDR3 nucleotides are TGCGCCAGCAGCCAAGTCGGGGGGCGGGGCGGGGAGCTGTTTTTT. Translating it yields CASSQVGGRGGELFF. The chain uses TRBV4-1 and TRBJ2-2; a possible D gene is TRBD2 (7 bases). The V gene's germline CDR1 is MGHRA and CDR2 YSYEKL. This CDR3 spans 15 amino acids. The V end lost 1 base, the J end lost 7 bases, and 13 bases lay between the germline ends.

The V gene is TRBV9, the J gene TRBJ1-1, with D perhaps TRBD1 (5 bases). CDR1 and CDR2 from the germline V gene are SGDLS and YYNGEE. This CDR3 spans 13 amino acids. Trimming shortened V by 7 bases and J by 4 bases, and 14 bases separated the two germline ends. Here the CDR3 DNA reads TGTGCCAGCGGGGGGGGGATCGGCACTGAAGCTTTCTTT. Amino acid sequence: CASGGGIGTEAFF. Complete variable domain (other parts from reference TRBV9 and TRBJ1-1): DSGVTQTPKHLITATGQRVTLRCSPRSGDLSVYWYQQSLDQGLQFLIQYYNGEERAKGNILERFSAQQFPDLHSELNLSSLELGDSALYFCASGGGIGTEAFFGQGTRLTVV.

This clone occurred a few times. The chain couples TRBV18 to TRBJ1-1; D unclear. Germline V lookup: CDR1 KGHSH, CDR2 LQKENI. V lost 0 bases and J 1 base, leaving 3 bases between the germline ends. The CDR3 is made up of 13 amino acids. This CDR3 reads CASSPPQNTEAFF. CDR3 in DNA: TGTGCCAGCTCACCACCACAGAACACTGAAGCTTTCTTT.

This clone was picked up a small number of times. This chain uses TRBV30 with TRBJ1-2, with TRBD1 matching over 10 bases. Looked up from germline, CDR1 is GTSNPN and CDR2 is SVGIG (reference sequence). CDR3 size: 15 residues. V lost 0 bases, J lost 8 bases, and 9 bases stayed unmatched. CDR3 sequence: CAWSVFRTGGFGYTF. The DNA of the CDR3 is TGTGCCTGGAGTGTCTTCCGGACAGGGGGATTCGGCTACACCTTC.

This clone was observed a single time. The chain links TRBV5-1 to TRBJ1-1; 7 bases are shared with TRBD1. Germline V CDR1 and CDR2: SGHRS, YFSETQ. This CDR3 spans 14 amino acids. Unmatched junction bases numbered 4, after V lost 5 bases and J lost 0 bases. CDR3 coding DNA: TGCGCCAGCAGAACAGGGGTAATGAACACTGAAGCTTTCTTT. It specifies CASRTGVMNTEAFF.

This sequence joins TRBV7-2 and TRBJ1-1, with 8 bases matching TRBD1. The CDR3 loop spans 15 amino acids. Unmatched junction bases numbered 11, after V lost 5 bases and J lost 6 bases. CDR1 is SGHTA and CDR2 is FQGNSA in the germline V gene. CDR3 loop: CASSLRTGRVSEAFF. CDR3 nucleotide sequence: TGTGCCAGCAGCCTAAGGACAGGGAGGGTCTCTGAAGCTTTCTTT.

CDR3: CASSLDGQGYYGYTF. The CDR3 DNA reads TGTGCCAGCAGCTTAGACGGACAGGGGTACTATGGCTACACCTTC. V gene TRBV7-8 combines with J gene TRBJ1-2; 9 nucleotides line up with TRBD1. V lost 1 base, J lost 3 bases, and 3 bases stayed unmatched. Germline CDR1 is SGHVS and CDR2 is FQNEAQ. The CDR3 sequence is 15 residues long.

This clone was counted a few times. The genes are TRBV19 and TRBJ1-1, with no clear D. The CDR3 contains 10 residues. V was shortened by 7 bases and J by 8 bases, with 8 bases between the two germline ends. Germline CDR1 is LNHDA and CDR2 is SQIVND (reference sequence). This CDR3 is CASIEREAFF. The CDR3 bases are TGTGCCAGTATTGAGCGAGAAGCTTTCTTT. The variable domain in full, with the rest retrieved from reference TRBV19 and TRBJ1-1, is DGGITQSPKYLFRKEGQNVTLSCEQNLNHDAMYWYRQDPGQGLRLIYYSQIVNDFQKGDIAEGYSVSREKKESFPLTVTSAQKNPTAFYLCASIEREAFFGQGTRLTVV.

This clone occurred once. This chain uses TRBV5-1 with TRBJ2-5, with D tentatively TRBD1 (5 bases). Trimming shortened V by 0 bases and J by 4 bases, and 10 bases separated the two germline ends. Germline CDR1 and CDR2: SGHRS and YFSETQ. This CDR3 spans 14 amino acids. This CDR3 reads CASSLEAGLETQYF. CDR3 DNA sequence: TGCGCCAGCAGCTTGGAGGCAGGGCTAGAGACCCAGTACTTC.

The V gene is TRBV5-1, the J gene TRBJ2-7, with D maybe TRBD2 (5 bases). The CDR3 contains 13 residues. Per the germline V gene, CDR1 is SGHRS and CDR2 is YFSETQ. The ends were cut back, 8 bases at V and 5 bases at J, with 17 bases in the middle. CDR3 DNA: TGCGCCAGTTCCCCCGAGGGAAACGACGAGCAGTACTTC. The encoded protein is CASSPEGNDEQYF.

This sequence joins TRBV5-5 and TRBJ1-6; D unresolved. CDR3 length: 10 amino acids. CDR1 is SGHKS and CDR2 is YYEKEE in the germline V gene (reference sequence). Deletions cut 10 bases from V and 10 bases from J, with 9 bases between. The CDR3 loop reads CALLPSPLHF. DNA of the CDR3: TGTGCCCTTCTCCCATCACCCCTCCACTTT.

The CDR3 protein is CSVWIDAGNTIYF. The CDR3 region has the DNA TGCAGCGTCTGGATTGACGCCGGAAACACCATATATTTT. This rearrangement joins TRBV29-1 to TRBJ1-3; D call uncertain. Looked up from germline, CDR1 is SQVTM and CDR2 is ANQGSEA. V lost 6 bases and J 4 bases, leaving 13 bases between the germline ends. This CDR3 has 13 residues.